This passage covers 17 T cell receptor beta chains from one sample sequenced in a study of cytomegalovirus exposure and HLA in healthy donors. 13 Jbeta primers and 60 Vbeta primers were used for the PCR. Repertoires were generated with immunoSEQ multiplex PCR, while TCRdb's copy carries only in-frame clones and drops some. The sample shows some 170,000 clones, approximately 80% of them seen only once. The sequenced sample consisted of PBMCs. Receptors originate from a man aged 40-49 years in good health and CMV-seronegative.

The rearrangement uses TRBV11-1 and TRBJ2-7; D may be TRBD2 (5 bases). The CDR3 consists of 15 residues. V was clipped by 4 bases and J by 6 bases, with 19 bases between them. Per the germline V gene, CDR1 is SGHAT and CDR2 is FQDESV (reference sequence). CDR3 nucleotides: TGTGCCAGCAGCTCCGTACGTACGGGGTCGGTCGAGCAGTACTTC. It translates to CASSSVRTGSVEQYF.

This chain uses TRBV5-4 with TRBJ2-5; a possible D gene is TRBD1 (6 bases). CDR3 length: 14 residues. Germline V CDR1 and CDR2: SGHNT, YYREEE (reference sequence). V lost 4 bases to trimming and J lost 0 bases, with 10 bases between them. As DNA, the CDR3 is TGTGCCAGCAGCGGTACAGGGAACCAAGAGACCCAGTACTTC. This translates into CASSGTGNQETQYF.

The genes are TRBV7-8 and TRBJ2-3; the match to TRBD2 covers 10 bases. The length of the CDR3 is 16 residues. Per the germline V gene, CDR1 is SGHVS and CDR2 is FQNEAQ. The trim removed 5 bases at V and 3 bases at J, leaving 8 bases unmatched. CDR3 residues: CASSPTSGGATDTQYF. CDR3 sequence (DNA): TGTGCCAGCAGCCCTACAAGCGGGGGGGCAACAGATACGCAGTATTTT.

The chain combines TRBV10-2 with TRBJ1-4; tentative D call: TRBD1 (5 bases). CDR1 and CDR2 from the germline V gene are WSHSY and SAAADI. Trimming took off 2 bases at V and 7 bases at J, with 11 bases between the two ends. This CDR3 is built from 14 residues. CDR3 nucleotides: TGCGCCAGCAGTGAGCCCGGGGGTCGTGAAAAACTGTTTTTT. This sequence encodes CASSEPGGREKLFF.

The chain combines TRBV10-3 with TRBJ1-1; tentatively, D is TRBD1 (6 bases). This CDR3 is built from 13 residues. The germline V gene encodes CDR1 ENHRY and CDR2 SYGVKD. Trimming removed 6 bases at V and 5 bases at J, with 13 bases between. CDR3 sequence (DNA): TGTGCCATCAGCCAGGGGCCCGAAACTGAAGCTTTCTTT. Translating gives CAISQGPETEAFF.

The V and J genes are TRBV6-5 and TRBJ2-7; no definite D call. V lost 3 bases, J lost 7 bases, and 16 bases lay in between. This CDR3 is built from 14 residues. The germline CDR1 and CDR2 sequences are MNHEY and SVGAGI. CDR3 sequence (DNA): TGTGCCAGCAGTTATGAGCAAGAGCTGTATGAGCAGTACTTC. Encoded protein: CASSYEQELYEQYF.

The chain joins TRBV29-1 to TRBJ1-1, with a weak D call TRBD1 (5 bases). Germline CDR1 SQVTM, CDR2 ANQGSEA. The V end lost 4 bases, the J end lost 5 bases, and 11 bases lay between the germline ends. This CDR3 is 12 amino acids long. The CDR3 region has the DNA TGCAGCGTTGCGCAGGGTGATACTGAAGCTTTCTTT. This encodes CSVAQGDTEAFF.

This chain links TRBV6-5 with TRBJ2-5; maybe TRBD1 (5 bases). Trimming left V 4 bases short and J 5 bases short, with 11 bases between. This CDR3 is 13 amino acids long. Germline V CDR1 and CDR2: MNHEY, SVGAGI. The CDR3 DNA is TGTGCCAGCAGTTCGACCAGGGTTGAGACCCAGTACTTC. Translation: CASSSTRVETQYF.

The chain employs TRBV12-5 and TRBJ2-7, with TRBD2 identical over 9 bases. Losses at the gene ends were 3 bases for V and 2 bases for J; bases not matched to a gene: 11. The CDR3 loop spans 17 amino acids. Per germline, CDR1 LGHNT and CDR2 FRNRAP. The CDR3 reads CASGFWRGSGGTYEQYF. In DNA, the CDR3 is TGTGCTAGTGGTTTCTGGCGCGGTAGCGGGGGAACCTACGAGCAGTACTTC.

This chain links TRBV12-2 with TRBJ2-5; TRBD2 reflects the table's D call only, with no check against the DNA. The last part of the DNA fits TRBJ2-7 better; the J call may be wrong. TRBV12-2 is flagged as a pseudogene. This CDR3 is built from 9 residues. The CDR3 region is CATGYEQYF. For the CDR3, the DNA is TGTGCAACGGGTTACGAGCAGTACTTC.

This clone appeared a few times. One end of the junction does not line up with germline, which may come from a read error. The CDR3 reads CASRGQGSAGELLF. CDR3 DNA: TGCGCCAGTAGGGGACAGGGTAGCGCCGGGGAGCTGCTTTTT. This sequence joins TRBV5-1 and TRBJ2-2; 9 nucleotides align to TRBD1. Germline-derived CDR1 and CDR2 are SGHRS and YFSETQ. The CDR3 is 14 amino acids.

The chain combines TRBV29-1 with TRBJ1-2; no definite D call. The CDR3 loop spans 11 amino acids. Trimming pared 4 bases from V and 8 bases from J, leaving 11 bases between. The germline V gene has CDR1 SQVTM and CDR2 ANQGSEA. The CDR3 bases are TGCAGCGTTGGCCGTACCCAGGGCTACACCTTC. It encodes CSVGRTQGYTF.

This sequence joins TRBV27 and TRBJ1-6, with 9 bases that match TRBD1. Germline CDR1 reads MNHEY; CDR2 reads SMNVEV (reference sequence). The V and J ends lost 3 bases and 9 bases, in that order; junction bases with no gene match: 6. The CDR3 totals 15 residues. The chain's CDR3 is CASSFLTGGTSPLHF. DNA for the CDR3: TGTGCCAGCAGTTTCCTGACAGGGGGTACTTCACCCCTCCACTTT.

The chain has TRBV7-6 and TRBJ1-3, with 9 positions matching TRBD1. The ends lost 8 bases at V and 8 bases at J; junction bases unmatched: 10. This CDR3 spans 14 amino acids. From germline, CDR1 is SGHVS and CDR2 FNYEAQ. CDR3 amino acids: CASRGQGLKDTIYF. In nucleotides, the CDR3 is TGTGCCAGCCGGGGACAGGGCCTTAAGGACACCATATATTTT.

The genes are TRBV5-1 and TRBJ2-6, with D possibly being TRBD2 (5 bases). V was shortened by 4 bases and J by 0 bases, with 11 bases between the two germline ends. Germline V lookup: CDR1 SGHRS, CDR2 YFSETQ. The CDR3 has 16 residues. CDR3 DNA: TGCGCCAGCAGCCAGGACGGGGACTCTGGGGCCAACGTCCTGACTTTC. Translating it yields CASSQDGDSGANVLTF.

V gene TRBV14 combines with J gene TRBJ2-7; 7 bases line up with TRBD1. Germline V CDR1 and CDR2: SGHDN, FVKESK. The CDR3 contains 17 residues. The junction had 10 bases not matched to a gene; V was cut back by 1 base and J by 1 base. The CDR3 nucleotides read TGTGCCAGCAGCCAAGCTCAGCTTCGGGACAGTTCCTACGAGCAGTACTTC. As protein: CASSQAQLRDSSYEQYF. The whole variable domain, remainder taken from reference TRBV14 and TRBJ2-7, is EAGVTQFPSHSVIEKGQTVTLRCDPISGHDNLYWYRRVMGKEIKFLLHFVKESKQDESGMPNNRFLAERTGGTYSTLKVQPAELEDSGVYFCASSQAQLRDSSYEQYFGPGTRLTVT.

This clone showed up just a few times. CDR3 nucleotide sequence: TGTGCCTGGAATCCGACCCTTTCGGGAAGAAAACTGTTTTTT. It specifies CAWNPTLSGRKLFF. This chain connects TRBV30 to TRBJ1-4; D gene uncertain. The germline V and J ends were trimmed by 4 bases and 10 bases, with 19 bases remaining between them. The CDR3 loop spans 14 amino acids. CDR1 GTSNPN and CDR2 SVGIG come from the germline V gene (reference sequence).